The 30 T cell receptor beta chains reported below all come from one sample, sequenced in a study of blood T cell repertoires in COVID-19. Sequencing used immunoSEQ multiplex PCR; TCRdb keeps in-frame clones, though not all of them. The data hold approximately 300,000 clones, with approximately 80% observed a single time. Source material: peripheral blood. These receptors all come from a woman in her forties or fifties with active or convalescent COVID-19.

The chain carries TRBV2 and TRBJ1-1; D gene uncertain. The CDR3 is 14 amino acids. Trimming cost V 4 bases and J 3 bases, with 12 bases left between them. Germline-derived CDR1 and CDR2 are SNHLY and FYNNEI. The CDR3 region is CASSGEGSDTEAFF. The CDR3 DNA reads TGTGCCAGCAGTGGGGAGGGTTCGGACACTGAAGCTTTCTTT.

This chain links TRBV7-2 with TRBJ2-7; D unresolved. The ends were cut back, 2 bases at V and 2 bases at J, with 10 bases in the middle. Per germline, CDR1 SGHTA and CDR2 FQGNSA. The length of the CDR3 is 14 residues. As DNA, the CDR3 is TGTGCCAGCAGCTTACCAGACTTAACCTACGAGCAGTACTTC. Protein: CASSLPDLTYEQYF.

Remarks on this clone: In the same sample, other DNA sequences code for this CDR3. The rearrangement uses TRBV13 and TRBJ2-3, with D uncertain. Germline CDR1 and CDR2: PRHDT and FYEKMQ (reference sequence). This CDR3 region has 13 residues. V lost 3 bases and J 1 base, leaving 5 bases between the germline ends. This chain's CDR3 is CASSFSGTDTQYF. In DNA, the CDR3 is TGTGCCAGCAGCTTCAGTGGCACAGATACGCAGTATTTT. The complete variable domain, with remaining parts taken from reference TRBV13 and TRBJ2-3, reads AAGVIQSPRHLIKEKRETATLKCYPIPRHDTVYWYQQGPGQDPQFLISFYEKMQSDKGSIPDRFSAQQFSDYHSELNMSSLELGDSALYFCASSFSGTDTQYFGPGTRLTVL.

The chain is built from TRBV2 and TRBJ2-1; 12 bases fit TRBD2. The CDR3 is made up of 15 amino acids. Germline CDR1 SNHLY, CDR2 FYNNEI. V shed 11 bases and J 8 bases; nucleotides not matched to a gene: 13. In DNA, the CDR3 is TGTGCCTCCAGGGCTAGCGGGAGGGTTTGGTATGAGCAGTTCTTC. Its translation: CASRASGRVWYEQFF.

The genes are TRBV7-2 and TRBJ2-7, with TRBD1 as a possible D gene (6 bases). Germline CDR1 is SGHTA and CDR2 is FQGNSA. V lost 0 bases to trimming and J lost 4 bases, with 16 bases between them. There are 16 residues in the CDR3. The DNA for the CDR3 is TGTGCCAGCAGCTTAGCATGGCAGGGGAGTCTATACGAGCAGTACTTC. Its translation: CASSLAWQGSLYEQYF. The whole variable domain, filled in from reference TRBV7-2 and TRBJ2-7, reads GAGVSQSPSNKVTEKGKDVELRCDPISGHTALYWYRQSLGQGLEFLIYFQGNSAPDKSGLPSDRFSAERTGGSVSTLTIQRTQQEDSAVYLCASSLAWQGSLYEQYFGPGTRLTVT.

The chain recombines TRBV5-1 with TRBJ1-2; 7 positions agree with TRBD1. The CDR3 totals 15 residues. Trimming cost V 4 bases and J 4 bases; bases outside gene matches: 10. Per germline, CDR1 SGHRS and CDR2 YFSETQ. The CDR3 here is CASSPGAGGGYGYTF. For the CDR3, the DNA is TGCGCCAGCAGCCCTGGGGCAGGGGGAGGCTATGGCTACACCTTC.

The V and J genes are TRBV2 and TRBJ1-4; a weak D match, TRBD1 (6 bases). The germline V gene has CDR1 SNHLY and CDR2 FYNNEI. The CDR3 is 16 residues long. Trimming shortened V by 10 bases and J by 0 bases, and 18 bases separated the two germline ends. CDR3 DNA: TGTGCCACCAAAAGGGCTGGGGGCGCAACTAATGAAAAACTGTTTTTT. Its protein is CATKRAGGATNEKLFF.

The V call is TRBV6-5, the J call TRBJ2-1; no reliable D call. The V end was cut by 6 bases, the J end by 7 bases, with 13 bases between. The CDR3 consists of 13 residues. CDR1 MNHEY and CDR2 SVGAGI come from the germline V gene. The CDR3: CASSTVERNEQFF. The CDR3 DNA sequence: TGTGCCAGCAGCACTGTAGAGAGGAATGAGCAGTTCTTC.

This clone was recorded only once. The CDR3 region is CATSRPGLFYGYTF. The DNA of the CDR3 is TGTGCCACCAGCAGACCCGGACTGTTCTATGGCTACACCTTC. The genes are TRBV15 and TRBJ1-2; no reliable D call. Germline assignment: CDR1 LNHNV and CDR2 YYDKDF (reference sequence). V was pared by 2 bases and J by 4 bases, with 11 bases between. The CDR3 spans 14 residues. Together with reference TRBV15 and TRBJ1-2, the CDR3 gives the full variable domain: DAMVIQNPRYQVTQFGKPVTLSCSQTLNHNVMYWYQQKSSQAPKLLFHYYDKDFNNEADTPDNFQSRRPNTSFCFLDIRSPGLGDTAMYLCATSRPGLFYGYTFGSGTRLTVV.

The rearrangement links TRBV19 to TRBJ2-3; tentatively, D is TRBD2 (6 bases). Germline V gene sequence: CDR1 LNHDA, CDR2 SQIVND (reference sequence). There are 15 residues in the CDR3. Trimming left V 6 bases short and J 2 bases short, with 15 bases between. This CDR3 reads CASSFLASLTDTQYF. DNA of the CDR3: TGTGCCAGTAGCTTTCTAGCGTCTCTCACAGATACGCAGTATTTT.

CDR3 in amino acids: CASSLAQGYHTGELFF. CDR3 DNA: TGTGCCAGCAGCTTAGCACAGGGGTACCACACCGGGGAGCTGTTTTTT. V is TRBV5-4 and J is TRBJ2-2, with 7 bases aligning to TRBD1. Unmatched junction bases numbered 7, after V lost 2 bases and J lost 3 bases. Germline assignment: CDR1 SGHNT and CDR2 YYREEE (reference sequence). The CDR3 extends over 16 amino acids.

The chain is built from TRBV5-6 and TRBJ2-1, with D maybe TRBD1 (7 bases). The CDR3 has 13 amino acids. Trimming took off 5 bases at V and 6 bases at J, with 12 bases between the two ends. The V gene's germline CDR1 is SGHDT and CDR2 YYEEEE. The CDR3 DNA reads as TGTGCCAGCAGTAGACAGGGAGGCAATGAGCAGTTCTTC. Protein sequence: CASSRQGGNEQFF.

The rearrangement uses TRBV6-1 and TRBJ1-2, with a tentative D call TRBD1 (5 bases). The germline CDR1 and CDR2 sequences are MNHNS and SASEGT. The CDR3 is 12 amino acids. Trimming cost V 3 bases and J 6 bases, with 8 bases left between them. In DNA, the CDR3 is TGTGCCAGCAGTGATCAGGGCCATGGCTACACCTTC. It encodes CASSDQGHGYTF.

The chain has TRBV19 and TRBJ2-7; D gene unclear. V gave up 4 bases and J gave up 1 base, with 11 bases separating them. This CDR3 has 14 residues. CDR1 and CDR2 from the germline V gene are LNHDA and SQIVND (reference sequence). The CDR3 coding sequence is TGTGCCAGTAGTAGAGTCGGTCATTCCTACGAGCAGTACTTC. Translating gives CASSRVGHSYEQYF.

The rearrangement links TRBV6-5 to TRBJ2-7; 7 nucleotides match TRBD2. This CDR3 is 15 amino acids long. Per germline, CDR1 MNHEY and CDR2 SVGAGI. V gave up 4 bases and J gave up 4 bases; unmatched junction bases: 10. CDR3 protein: CASSSRGVLRYEQYF. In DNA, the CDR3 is TGTGCCAGCAGTTCCCGGGGGGTCTTGAGGTACGAGCAGTACTTC.

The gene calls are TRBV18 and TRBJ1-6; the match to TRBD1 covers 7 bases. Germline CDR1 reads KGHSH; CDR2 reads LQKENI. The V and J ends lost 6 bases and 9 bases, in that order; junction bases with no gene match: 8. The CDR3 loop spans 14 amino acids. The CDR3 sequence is CASSVDRVGSPLHF. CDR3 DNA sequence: TGTGCCAGCTCCGTTGACAGGGTGGGTTCACCCCTCCACTTT. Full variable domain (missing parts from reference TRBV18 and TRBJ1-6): NAGVMQNPRHLVRRRGQEARLRCSPMKGHSHVYWYRQLPEEGLKFMVYLQKENIIDESGMPKERFSAEFPKEGPSILRIQQVVRGDSAAYFCASSVDRVGSPLHFGNGTRLTVT.

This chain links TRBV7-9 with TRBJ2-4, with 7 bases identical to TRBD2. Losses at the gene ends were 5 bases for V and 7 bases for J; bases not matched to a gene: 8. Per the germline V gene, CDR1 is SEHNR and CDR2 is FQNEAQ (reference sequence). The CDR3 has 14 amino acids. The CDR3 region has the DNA TGTGCCAGCAGCCCGATGGGGGAGGGGAACATTCAGTACTTC. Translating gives CASSPMGEGNIQYF.

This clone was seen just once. CDR3 loop: CASSWTGLGSYNEQFF. For the CDR3, the DNA is TGTGCCAGCAGCTGGACCGGACTTGGTTCCTACAATGAGCAGTTCTTC. This chain connects TRBV5-4 to TRBJ2-1; D possibly corresponds to TRBD2 (5 bases). Trimming stripped 3 bases from V and 1 base from J, with 14 bases between. Germline V lookup: CDR1 SGHNT, CDR2 YYREEE (reference sequence). The CDR3 is 16 residues long.

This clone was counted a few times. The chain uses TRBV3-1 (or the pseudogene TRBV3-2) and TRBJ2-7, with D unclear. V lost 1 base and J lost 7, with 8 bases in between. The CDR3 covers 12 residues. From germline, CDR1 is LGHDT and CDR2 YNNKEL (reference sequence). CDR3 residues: CASSQGDGEQYF. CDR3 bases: TGTGCCAGCAGCCAAGGAGACGGGGAGCAGTACTTC.

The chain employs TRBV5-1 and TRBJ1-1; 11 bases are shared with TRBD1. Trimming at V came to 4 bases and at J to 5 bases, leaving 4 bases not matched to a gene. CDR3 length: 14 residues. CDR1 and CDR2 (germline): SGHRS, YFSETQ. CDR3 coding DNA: TGCGCCAGCAGCCCGGGACAGGGGGGAACTGAAGCTTTCTTT. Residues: CASSPGQGGTEAFF.

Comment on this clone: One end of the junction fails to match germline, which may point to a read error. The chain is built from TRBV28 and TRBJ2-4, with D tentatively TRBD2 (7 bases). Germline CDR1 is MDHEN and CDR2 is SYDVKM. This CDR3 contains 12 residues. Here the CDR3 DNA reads TGTGCCAGCAGTCCCCTCGGGGGGCGAAGCGGGTTC. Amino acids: CASSPLGGRSGF.

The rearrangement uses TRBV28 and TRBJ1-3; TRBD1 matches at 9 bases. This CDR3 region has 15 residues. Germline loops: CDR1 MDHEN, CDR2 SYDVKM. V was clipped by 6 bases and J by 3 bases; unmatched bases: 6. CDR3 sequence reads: CASSQQGARGNTIYF. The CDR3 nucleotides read TGTGCCAGCAGCCAACAGGGGGCGCGTGGAAACACCATATATTTT.

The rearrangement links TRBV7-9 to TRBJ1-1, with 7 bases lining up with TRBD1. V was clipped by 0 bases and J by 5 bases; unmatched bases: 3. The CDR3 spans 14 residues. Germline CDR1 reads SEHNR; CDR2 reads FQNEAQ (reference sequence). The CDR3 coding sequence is TGTGCCAGCAGCTTAGCGGTGACAGGGACTGAAGCTTTCTTT. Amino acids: CASSLAVTGTEAFF.

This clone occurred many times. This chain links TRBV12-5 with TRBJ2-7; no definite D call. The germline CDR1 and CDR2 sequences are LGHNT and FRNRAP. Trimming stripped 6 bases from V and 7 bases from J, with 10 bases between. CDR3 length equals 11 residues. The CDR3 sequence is CASGSLLEQYF. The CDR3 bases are TGTGCTAGTGGATCGCTTCTAGAGCAGTACTTC.

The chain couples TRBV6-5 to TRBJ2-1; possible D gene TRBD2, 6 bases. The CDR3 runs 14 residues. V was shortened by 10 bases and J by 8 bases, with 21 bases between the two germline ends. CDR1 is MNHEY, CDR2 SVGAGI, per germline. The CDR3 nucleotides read TGTGCCACCACCGGGACTCCGCGTTCATATGAGCAGTTCTTC. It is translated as CATTGTPRSYEQFF.

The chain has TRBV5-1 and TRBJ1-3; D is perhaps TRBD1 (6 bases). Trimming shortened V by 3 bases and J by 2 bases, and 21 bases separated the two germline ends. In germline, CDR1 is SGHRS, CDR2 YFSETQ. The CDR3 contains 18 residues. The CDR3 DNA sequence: TGCGCCAGCAGCTCAACACTAATTGACAGGTTCGCTGGAAACACCATATATTTT. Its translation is CASSSTLIDRFAGNTIYF.

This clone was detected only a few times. Here the CDR3 DNA reads TGTGCCAGCACCCTTACCACAGGGGGGACTGGCTACACCTTC. This translates into CASTLTTGGTGYTF. This chain joins TRBV5-4 and TRBJ1-2; TRBD1 matches 8 bases. CDR3 length equals 14 residues. Germline CDR1 SGHNT, CDR2 YYREEE (reference sequence). V shed 6 bases, J shed 7 bases, and the junction held 11 bases outside the gene matches.

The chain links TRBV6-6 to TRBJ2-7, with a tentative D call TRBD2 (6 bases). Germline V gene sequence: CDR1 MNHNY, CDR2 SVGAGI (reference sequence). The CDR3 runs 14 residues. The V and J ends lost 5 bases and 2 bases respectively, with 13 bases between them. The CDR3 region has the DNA TGTGCCAGCAGTCCGCGGGGAAAGACCTACGAGCAGTACTTC. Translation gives CASSPRGKTYEQYF.

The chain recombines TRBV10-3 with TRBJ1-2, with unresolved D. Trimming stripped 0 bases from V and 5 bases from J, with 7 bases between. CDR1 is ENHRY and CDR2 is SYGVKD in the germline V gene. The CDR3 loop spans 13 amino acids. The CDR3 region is CAISESEGYGYTF. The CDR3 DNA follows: TGTGCCATCAGTGAGTCGGAGGGTTATGGCTACACCTTC.

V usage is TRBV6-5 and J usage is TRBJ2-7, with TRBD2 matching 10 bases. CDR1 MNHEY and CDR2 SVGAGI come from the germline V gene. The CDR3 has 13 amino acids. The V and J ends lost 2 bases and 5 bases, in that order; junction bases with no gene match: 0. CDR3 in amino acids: CASSYGLADEQYF. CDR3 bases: TGTGCCAGCAGTTACGGACTAGCGGACGAGCAGTACTTC.